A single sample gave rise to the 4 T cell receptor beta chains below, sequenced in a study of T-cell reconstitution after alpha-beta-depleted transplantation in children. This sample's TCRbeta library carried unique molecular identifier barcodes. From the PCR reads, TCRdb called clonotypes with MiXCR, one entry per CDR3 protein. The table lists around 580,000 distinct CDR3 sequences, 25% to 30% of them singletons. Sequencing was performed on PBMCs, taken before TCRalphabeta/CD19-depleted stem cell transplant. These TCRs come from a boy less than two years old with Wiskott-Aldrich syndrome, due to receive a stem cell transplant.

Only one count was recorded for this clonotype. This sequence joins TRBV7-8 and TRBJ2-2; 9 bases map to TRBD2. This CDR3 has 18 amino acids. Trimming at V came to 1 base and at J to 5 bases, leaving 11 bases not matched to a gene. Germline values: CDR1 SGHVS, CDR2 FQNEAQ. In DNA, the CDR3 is TGTGCCAGCAGCTTAGTTACCTCCGGGGGACTAGCAACCGGGGAGCTGTTTTTT. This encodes CASSLVTSGGLATGELFF.

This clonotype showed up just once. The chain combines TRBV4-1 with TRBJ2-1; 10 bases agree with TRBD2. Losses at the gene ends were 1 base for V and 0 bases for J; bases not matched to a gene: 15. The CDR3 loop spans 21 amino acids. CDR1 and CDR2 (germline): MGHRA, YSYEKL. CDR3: CASSQGRLGLAGEGSYNEQFF. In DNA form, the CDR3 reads TGCGCCAGCAGCCAAGGACGTCTAGGCCTAGCGGGAGAGGGCTCCTACAATGAGCAGTTCTTC.

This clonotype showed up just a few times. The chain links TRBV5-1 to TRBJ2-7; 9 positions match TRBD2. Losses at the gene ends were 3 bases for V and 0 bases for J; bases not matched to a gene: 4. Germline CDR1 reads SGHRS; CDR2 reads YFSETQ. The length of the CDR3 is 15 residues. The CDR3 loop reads CASSWAGGSSYEQYF. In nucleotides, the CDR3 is TGCGCCAGCAGCTGGGCGGGAGGGAGCTCCTACGAGCAGTACTTC.

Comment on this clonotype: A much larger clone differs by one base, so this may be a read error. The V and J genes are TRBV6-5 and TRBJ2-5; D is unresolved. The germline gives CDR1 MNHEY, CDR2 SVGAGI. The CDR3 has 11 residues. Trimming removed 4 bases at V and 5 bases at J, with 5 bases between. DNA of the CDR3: TGTGCCAGCAGTTGGGCGGAGACCCAGTACTTC. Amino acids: CASSWAETQYF.